This TCR beta chain originates from a study of blood T cells in healthy people across ages. The CDR3 covers 14 residues. Germline V CDR1 and CDR2: MNHEY, SMNVEV (reference sequence). Donors were healthy Caucasian individuals from Russia aged roughly 6 to 95. A sample-barcoded 5' primer and a J-beta primer mix were used in a second PCR of roughly 6 to 11 cycles. TCRdb analysed the 5' RACE reads with MiXCR anew, one entry per CDR3 protein. In the table there are some 1.1 million distinct CDR3 sequences, roughly two fifths of which are singletons. The genes are TRBV27 and TRBJ2-4; TRBD1 might be the D (5 bases). The J call may be in error: the DNA end matches TRBJ2-7 better. Material: blood. The clonotype was recovered from a man between 18 and 29 years old in good health. The CDR3 coding sequence is TGTGCCAGCAGTCGAGTTAGGGGCCTGTACGAGCAGTACTTC. This gives the protein CASSRVRGLYEQYF.